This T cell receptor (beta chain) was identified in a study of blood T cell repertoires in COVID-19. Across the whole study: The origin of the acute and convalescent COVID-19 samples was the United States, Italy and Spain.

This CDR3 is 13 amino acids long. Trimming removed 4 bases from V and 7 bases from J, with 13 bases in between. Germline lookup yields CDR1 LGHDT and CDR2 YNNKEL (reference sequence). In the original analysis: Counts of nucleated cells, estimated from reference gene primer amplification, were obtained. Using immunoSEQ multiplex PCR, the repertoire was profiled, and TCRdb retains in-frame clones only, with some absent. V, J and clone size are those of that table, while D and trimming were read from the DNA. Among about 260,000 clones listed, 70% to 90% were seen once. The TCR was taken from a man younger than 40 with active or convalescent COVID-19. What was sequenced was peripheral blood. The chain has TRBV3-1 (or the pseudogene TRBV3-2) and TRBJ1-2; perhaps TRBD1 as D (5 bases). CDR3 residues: CASSLTQGGGYTF. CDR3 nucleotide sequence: TGTGCCAGCAGCCTAACCCAGGGAGGTGGCTACACCTTC.